The clone carrying this TCR beta chain came up once. Its specificity is unknown. This CDR3 region has 15 residues. CDR1 and CDR2 (germline): LNHDA, SQIVND (reference sequence). J lost 3 bases, V lost 6 bases, and 7 bases had no gene match. Clones were sequenced by immunoSEQ multiplex PCR, and TCRdb holds only the in-frame ones, with some missing. The sample yields some 2,100,000 clones, around 95% seen once. This entry belongs to a study of shared clonotypes between healthy human individuals. Study-level points and caveats: Although depth was large, rarefaction showed that sequencing of the sorted subsets was incomplete. Between several donors, naive CD4 clonotypes were shared at a level of around 4.9%. Memory subsets had estimated richness that was generally smaller than that of naive subsets.

The receptor comes from a man in his late teens or twenties in good health. Sequenced: naive CD4+ T cells sorted from blood. The subset is: CD45RA+ positively selected. V and J are TRBV19 and TRBJ2-7; 11 bases are shared with TRBD1. The DNA for the CDR3 is TGTGCCAGTAGCCGGGACAGGGGGTATTACTACGAGCAGTACTTC. Amino acid sequence: CASSRDRGYYYEQYF.